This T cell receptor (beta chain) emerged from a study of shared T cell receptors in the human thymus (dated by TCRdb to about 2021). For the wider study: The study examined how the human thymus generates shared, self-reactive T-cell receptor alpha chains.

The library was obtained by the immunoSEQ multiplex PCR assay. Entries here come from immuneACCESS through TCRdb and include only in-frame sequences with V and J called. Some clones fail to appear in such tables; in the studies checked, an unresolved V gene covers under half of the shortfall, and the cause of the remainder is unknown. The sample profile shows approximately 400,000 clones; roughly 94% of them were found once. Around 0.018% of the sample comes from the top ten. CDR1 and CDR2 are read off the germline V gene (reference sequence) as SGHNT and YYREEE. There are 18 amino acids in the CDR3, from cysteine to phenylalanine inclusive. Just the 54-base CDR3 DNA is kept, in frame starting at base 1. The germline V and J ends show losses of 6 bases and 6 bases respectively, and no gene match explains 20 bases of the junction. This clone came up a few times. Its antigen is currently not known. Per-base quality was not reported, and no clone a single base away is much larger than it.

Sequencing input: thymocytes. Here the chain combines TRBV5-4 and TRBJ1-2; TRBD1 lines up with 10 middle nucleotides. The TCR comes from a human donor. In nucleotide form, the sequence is TGTGCCAGCATGAGTCTTCTGGGACAGGGGAAGGAAAGAAATGGCTACACCTTC. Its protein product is CASMSLLGQGKERNGYTF.